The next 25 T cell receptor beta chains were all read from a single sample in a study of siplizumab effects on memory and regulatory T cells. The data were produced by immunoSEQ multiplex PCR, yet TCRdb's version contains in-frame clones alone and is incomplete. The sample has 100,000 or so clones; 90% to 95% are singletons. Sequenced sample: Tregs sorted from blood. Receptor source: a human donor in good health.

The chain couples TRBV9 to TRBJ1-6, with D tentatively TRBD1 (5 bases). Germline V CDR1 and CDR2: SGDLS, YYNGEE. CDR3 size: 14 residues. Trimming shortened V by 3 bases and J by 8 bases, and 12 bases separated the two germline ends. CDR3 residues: CASSASPQDSPLHF. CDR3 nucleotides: TGTGCCAGCAGCGCCAGCCCACAGGATTCACCCCTCCACTTT.

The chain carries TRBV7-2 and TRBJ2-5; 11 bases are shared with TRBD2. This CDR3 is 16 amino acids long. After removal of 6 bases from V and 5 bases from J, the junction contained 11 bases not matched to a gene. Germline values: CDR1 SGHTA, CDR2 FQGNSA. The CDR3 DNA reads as TGTGCCAGCAGTCTCCACGGGGCTAGCGGGAGGGAGACCCAGTACTTC. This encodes CASSLHGASGRETQYF.

The CDR3 is CASSPGLAGDREQFF. The CDR3 bases are TGCGCCAGCAGCCCCGGACTAGCGGGGGATCGGGAGCAGTTCTTC. The rearrangement joins TRBV5-1 to TRBJ2-1; 13 bases agree with TRBD2. Germline CDR1 and CDR2: SGHRS and YFSETQ. The CDR3 has 15 residues. Trimming removed 4 bases from V and 10 bases from J; junction bases left unmatched: 8. The full variable domain, rest sourced from reference TRBV5-1 and TRBJ2-1, is KAGVTQTPRYLIKTRGQQVTLSCSPISGHRSVSWYQQTPGQGLQFLFEYFSETQRNKGNFPGRFSGRQFSNSRSEMNVSTLELGDSALYLCASSPGLAGDREQFFGPGTRLTVL.

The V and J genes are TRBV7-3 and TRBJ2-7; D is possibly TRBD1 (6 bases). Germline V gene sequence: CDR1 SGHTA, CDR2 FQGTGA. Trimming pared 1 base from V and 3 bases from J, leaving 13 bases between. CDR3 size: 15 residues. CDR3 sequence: CASSLMAGVSYEQYF. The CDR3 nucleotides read TGTGCCAGCAGCTTAATGGCAGGGGTTAGCTACGAGCAGTACTTC.

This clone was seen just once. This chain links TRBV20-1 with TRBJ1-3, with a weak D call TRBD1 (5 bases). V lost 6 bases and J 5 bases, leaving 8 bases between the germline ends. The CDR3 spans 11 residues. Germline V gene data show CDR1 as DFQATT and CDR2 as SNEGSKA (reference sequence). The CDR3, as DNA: TGCAGTGCCAGGGTTCGAAACACCATATATTTT. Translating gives CSARVRNTIYF.

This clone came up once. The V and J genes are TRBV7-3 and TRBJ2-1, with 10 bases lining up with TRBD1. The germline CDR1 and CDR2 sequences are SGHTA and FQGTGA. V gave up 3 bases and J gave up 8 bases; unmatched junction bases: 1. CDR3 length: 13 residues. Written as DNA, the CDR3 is TGTGCCAGCAGCTTGACAGGGGGCTATGAGCAGTTCTTC. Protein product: CASSLTGGYEQFF.

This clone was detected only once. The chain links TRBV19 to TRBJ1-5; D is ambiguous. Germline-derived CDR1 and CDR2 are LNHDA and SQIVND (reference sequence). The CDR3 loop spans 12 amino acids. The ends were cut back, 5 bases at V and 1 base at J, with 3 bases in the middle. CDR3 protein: CASSRSNQPQHF. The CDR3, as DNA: TGTGCCAGTAGTCGGAGCAATCAGCCCCAGCATTTT.

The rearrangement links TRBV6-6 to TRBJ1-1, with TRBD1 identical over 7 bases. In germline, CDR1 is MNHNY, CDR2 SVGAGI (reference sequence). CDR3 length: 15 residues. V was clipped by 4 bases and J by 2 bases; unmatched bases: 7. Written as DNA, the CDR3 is TGTGCCAGCAGTTCCTTAAACAGGGGTAACACTGAAGCTTTCTTT. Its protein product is CASSSLNRGNTEAFF.

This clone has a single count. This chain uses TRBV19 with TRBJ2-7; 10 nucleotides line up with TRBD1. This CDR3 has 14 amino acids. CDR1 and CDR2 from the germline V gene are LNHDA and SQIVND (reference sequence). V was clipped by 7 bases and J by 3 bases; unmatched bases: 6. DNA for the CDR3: TGTGCCAGTACCACGGGACAGGGGAACTACGAGCAGTACTTC. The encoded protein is CASTTGQGNYEQYF. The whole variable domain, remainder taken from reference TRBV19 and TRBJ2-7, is DGGITQSPKYLFRKEGQNVTLSCEQNLNHDAMYWYRQDPGQGLRLIYYSQIVNDFQKGDIAEGYSVSREKKESFPLTVTSAQKNPTAFYLCASTTGQGNYEQYFGPGTRLTVT.

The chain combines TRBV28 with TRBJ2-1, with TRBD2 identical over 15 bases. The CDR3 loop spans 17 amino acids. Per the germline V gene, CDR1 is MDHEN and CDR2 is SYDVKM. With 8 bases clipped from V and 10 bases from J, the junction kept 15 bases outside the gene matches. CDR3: CASQLLRSGLAGGEQFF. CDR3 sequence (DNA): TGTGCCAGCCAACTTCTTCGGTCAGGACTAGCGGGAGGGGAGCAGTTCTTC.

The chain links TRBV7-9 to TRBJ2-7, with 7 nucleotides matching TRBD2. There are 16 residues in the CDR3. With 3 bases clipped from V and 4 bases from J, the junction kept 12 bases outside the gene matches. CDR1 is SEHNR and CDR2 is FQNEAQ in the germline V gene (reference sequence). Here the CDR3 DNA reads TGTGCCAGCAGCTTTGTGTCTTTGGGCGGGAGATACGAGCAGTACTTC. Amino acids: CASSFVSLGGRYEQYF.

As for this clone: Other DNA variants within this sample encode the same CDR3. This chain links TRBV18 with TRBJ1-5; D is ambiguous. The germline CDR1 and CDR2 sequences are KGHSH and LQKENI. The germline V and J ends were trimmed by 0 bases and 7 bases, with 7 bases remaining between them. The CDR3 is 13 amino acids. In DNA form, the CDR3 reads TGTGCCAGCTCACCACCGGGAGGCCAGCCCCAGCATTTT. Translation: CASSPPGGQPQHF.

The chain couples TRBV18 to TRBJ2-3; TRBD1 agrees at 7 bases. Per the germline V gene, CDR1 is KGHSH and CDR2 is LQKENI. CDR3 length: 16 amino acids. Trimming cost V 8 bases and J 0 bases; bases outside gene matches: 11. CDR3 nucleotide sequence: TGTGCCAGCCAGGGGACAGCAGCCGTTAGCACAGATACGCAGTATTTT. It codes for CASQGTAAVSTDTQYF.

In DNA form, the CDR3 reads TGTGCCAGCAGTTACGCAGACAGGGCCGAAGCTTTCTTT. This gives the protein CASSYADRAEAFF. The gene calls are TRBV6-5 and TRBJ1-1, with 7 bases aligning to TRBD1. Germline trimming cut 2 bases from V and 8 bases from J; bases unmatched to any gene: 5. This CDR3 spans 13 amino acids. The germline CDR1 and CDR2 sequences are MNHEY and SVGAGI.

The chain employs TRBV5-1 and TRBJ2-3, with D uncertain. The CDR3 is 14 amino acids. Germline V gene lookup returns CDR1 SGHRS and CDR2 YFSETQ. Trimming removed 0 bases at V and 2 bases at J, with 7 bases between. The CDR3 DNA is TGCGCCAGCAGCTTGGATCCCGACACAGATACGCAGTATTTT. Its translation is CASSLDPDTDTQYF.

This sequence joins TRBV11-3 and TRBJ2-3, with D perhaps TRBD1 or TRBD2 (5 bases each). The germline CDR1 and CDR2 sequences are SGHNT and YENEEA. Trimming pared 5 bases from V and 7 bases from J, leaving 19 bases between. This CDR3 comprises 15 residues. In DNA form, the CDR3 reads TGTGCCAGCAGCCATGGTTGGGACCCCAGGAATACGCAGTATTTT. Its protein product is CASSHGWDPRNTQYF.

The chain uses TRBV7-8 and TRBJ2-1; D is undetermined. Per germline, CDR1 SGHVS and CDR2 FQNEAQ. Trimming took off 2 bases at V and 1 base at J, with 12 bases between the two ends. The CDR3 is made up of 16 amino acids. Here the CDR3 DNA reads TGTGCCAGCAGCTTAATTGAGCCCCGGTCCTACAATGAGCAGTTCTTC. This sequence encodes CASSLIEPRSYNEQFF.

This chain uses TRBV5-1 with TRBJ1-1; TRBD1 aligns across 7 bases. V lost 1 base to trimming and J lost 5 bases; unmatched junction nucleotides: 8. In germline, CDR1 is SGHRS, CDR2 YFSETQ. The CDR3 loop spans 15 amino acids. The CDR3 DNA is TGCGCCAGCAGCTTGAGCCAGGACAGGAGGACTGAAGCTTTCTTT. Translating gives CASSLSQDRRTEAFF.

The CDR3 protein is CASSLMGPPHGYTF. The CDR3 DNA reads TGTGCCAGCAGCTTAATGGGTCCCCCCCATGGCTACACCTTC. The chain carries TRBV7-8 and TRBJ1-2; D gene ambiguous. The germline V and J ends were trimmed by 2 bases and 6 bases, with 13 bases remaining between them. CDR1 is SGHVS and CDR2 is FQNEAQ in the germline V gene. CDR3 length: 14 amino acids.

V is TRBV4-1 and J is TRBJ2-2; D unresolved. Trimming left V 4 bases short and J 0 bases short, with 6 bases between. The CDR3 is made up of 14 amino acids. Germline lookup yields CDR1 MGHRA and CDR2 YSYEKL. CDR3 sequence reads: CASSPFANTGELFF. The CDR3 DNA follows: TGCGCCAGCAGCCCGTTCGCGAACACCGGGGAGCTGTTTTTT.

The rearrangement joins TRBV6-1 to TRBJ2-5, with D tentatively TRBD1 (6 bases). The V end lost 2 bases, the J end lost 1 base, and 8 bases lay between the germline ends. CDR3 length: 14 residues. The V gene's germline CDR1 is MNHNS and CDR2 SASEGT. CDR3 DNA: TGTGCCAGCAGTGAAAAGGACAGCCAAGAGACCCAGTACTTC. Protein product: CASSEKDSQETQYF.

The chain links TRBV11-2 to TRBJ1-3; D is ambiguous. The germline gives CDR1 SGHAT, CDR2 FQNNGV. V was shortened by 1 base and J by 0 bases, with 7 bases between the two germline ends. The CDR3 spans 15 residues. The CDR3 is CASSLASSSGNTIYF. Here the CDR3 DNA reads TGTGCCAGCAGCTTAGCTAGCTCCTCTGGAAACACCATATATTTT.

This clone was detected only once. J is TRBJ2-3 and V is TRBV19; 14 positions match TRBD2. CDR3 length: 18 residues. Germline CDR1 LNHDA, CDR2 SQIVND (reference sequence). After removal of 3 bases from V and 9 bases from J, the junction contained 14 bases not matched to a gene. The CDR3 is CASSIRPTGLAGVWTQYF. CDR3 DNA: TGTGCCAGTAGTATTCGACCCACGGGACTAGCGGGAGTATGGACGCAGTATTTT.

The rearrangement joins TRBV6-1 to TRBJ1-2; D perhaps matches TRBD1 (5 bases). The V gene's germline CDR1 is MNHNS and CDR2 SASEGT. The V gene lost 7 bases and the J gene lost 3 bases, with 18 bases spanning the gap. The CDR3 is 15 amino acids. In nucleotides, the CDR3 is TGTGCCAGCACTAAACGGGCCCAGGGAGACTATGGCTACACCTTC. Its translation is CASTKRAQGDYGYTF.

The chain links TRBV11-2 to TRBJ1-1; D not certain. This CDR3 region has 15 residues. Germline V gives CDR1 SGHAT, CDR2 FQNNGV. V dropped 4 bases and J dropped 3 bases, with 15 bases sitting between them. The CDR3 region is CASSSLGKRDTEAFF. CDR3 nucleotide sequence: TGTGCCAGCAGCTCCCTAGGAAAAAGAGACACTGAAGCTTTCTTT.